The 10 T cell receptor beta chains presented below share a single source sample, sequenced in a study of CD8 T cells in ankylosing spondylitis (dated by TCRdb to between 2016 and 2019). The paper's findings and limits, for the study overall: Blood from ankylosing spondylitis patients appeared to be characterized by a TCR beta motif composed of under 10 highly homologous amino acid variants.

The method behind the library was 5' RACE. Sequencing instrument: Illumina HiSeq 2500. The public reads were quality trimmed at Q25 with fastp and then assembled into clones with MiXCR by TCRdb, keeping productive beta chains. Each CDR3 protein appears once, grouped with its most common genes and DNA. Across this sample there are around 100,000 distinct CDR3 sequences, with around 8.3% seen only once. The top ten clones comprise approximately 30% of the sample. Which antigens these TCRs recognize remains unknown. The sample was blood, either unsorted or a sorted T cell fraction (not recorded which). The receptor source for this set is a male donor with ankylosing spondylitis.

J is TRBJ2-1 and V is TRBV29-1, with D perhaps matching TRBD1 (6 bases). Germline CDR1 is SQVTM and CDR2 is ANQGSEA. Trimming removed 3 bases from V and 4 bases from J, with 16 bases in between. This CDR3 has 15 amino acids. CDR3 sequence: CSVDFGTLSYNEQFF. The DNA for the CDR3 is TGCAGCGTTGACTTTGGGACACTCTCTTACAATGAGCAGTTCTTC.

The rearrangement uses TRBV15 and TRBJ2-7; TRBD2 matches 7 bases. The V gene end was trimmed by 5 bases and the J gene end by 5 bases; junction bases not matched to a gene: 6. Germline V gives CDR1 LNHNV, CDR2 YYDKDF (reference sequence). The CDR3 contains 13 residues. The CDR3 nucleotides are TGTGCCACCAGCGGAAGACGGGGGGACGAGCAGTACTTC. This codes for CATSGRRGDEQYF.

Only a few counts were recorded for this clonotype. J is TRBJ2-7 and V is TRBV20-1; D is unresolved. The CDR3 runs 10 residues. From germline, CDR1 is DFQATT and CDR2 SNEGSKA (reference sequence). V gave up 3 bases and J gave up 3 bases, with 3 bases separating them. As DNA, the CDR3 is TGCAGTGCTAGTATCTACGAGCAGTACTTC. It is translated as CSASIYEQYF.

Remarks on this clonotype: A clone one base away is much larger, so this may be a read error. As the CDR3 is not closed by the conserved phenylalanine or tryptophan, this likely results from a read error. The rearrangement joins TRBV28 to TRBJ1-1, with D unresolved. Germline CDR1 MDHEN, CDR2 SYDVKM. The length of the CDR3 is 15 residues. The CDR3 reads CASSFFPGGNAEAFL. CDR3 DNA: TGTGCCAGCAGTTTCTTCCCGGGAGGGAACGCTGAAGCTTTCCTT.

This clonotype was observed a handful of times. The chain recombines TRBV27 with TRBJ2-2; 7 bases map to TRBD1. The CDR3 runs to 14 residues. Trimming cost V 2 bases and J 4 bases; bases outside gene matches: 1. The germline V gene has CDR1 MNHEY and CDR2 SMNVEV (reference sequence). Here the CDR3 reads CASSLGTATGELFF. DNA of the CDR3: TGTGCCAGCAGTTTAGGGACAGCCACCGGGGAGCTGTTTTTT.

The CDR3 is CASSLALGTASGTDTQYF. The CDR3 coding sequence is TGTGCCAGCAGCTTGGCTCTCGGAACGGCCAGTGGCACAGATACGCAGTATTTT. The gene calls are TRBV5-6 and TRBJ2-3, with unresolved D. CDR1 and CDR2 from the germline V gene are SGHDT and YYEEEE. CDR3 size: 18 residues. V lost 0 bases to trimming and J lost 1 base, with 18 bases between them.

This clonotype has at least ten counts. V gene TRBV24-1 combines with J gene TRBJ2-1; 7 positions match TRBD1. Germline-derived CDR1 and CDR2 are KGHDR and SFDVKD. V lost 4 bases to trimming and J lost 7 bases; unmatched junction nucleotides: 6. This CDR3 is 14 amino acids long. The CDR3 DNA sequence: TGTGCCACCAGTGACCCTCCGACAGGGAATGAGCAGTTCTTC. This codes for CATSDPPTGNEQFF.

This clonotype was observed at least ten times. The gene calls are TRBV27 and TRBJ2-1, with a weak D call TRBD1 (5 bases). The CDR3 has 17 residues. CDR1 is MNHEY, CDR2 SMNVEV, per germline (reference sequence). V was cut by 0 bases and J by 0 bases, with 12 bases left in between. The CDR3 DNA is TGTGCCAGCAGTTTATCTCGGACACCGAGCTCCTACAATGAGCAGTTCTTC. Its translation: CASSLSRTPSSYNEQFF.

There are a few counts of this clonotype. V is TRBV7-8 and J is TRBJ1-4; the D is unclear. This CDR3 has 15 amino acids. V was shortened by 1 base and J by 6 bases, with 12 bases between the two germline ends. CDR1 is SGHVS and CDR2 is FQNEAQ in the germline V gene. CDR3 sequence reads: CASSLGTVRDEKLFF. In DNA, the CDR3 is TGTGCCAGCAGCTTAGGCACGGTACGGGATGAAAAACTGTTTTTT.

The genes are TRBV3-1 and TRBJ2-5; tentatively, D is TRBD1 or TRBD2 (5 bases each). From germline, CDR1 is LGHDT and CDR2 YNNKEL (reference sequence). The CDR3 is 15 amino acids. The ends were cut back, 6 bases at V and 4 bases at J, with 18 bases in the middle. The CDR3 nucleotides are TGTGCCAGCAGTGCCCGAGTGGGGGAATCAGAGACCCAGTACTTC. It yields the protein CASSARVGESETQYF.